One sample yielded the 9 T cell receptor beta chains listed below, sequenced in a study of T cell responses to AZD1222 COVID-19 vaccine. Assay: immunoSEQ multiplex PCR; the TCRdb copy retains only in-frame clones and omits some. The sample holds under 200,000 clones; 90% are singletons and the top ten take about 1.6%. The source was peripheral blood, collected on day 0 of AZD1222 vaccination. The receptors were sampled from an adult in good health.

In this sample, this clone turned up once. This chain links TRBV20-1 with TRBJ1-5; D gene unclear. Trimming removed 3 bases at V and 3 bases at J, with 9 bases between. The CDR3 has 13 residues. Germline V gene sequence: CDR1 DFQATT, CDR2 SNEGSKA (reference sequence). The CDR3 nucleotides read TGCAGTGCTAGTACCCACACCAATCAGCCCCAGCATTTT. Amino acids: CSASTHTNQPQHF.

The gene calls are TRBV6-5 and TRBJ1-2; D is perhaps TRBD1 (5 bases). Trimming left V 8 bases short and J 3 bases short, with 7 bases between. The length of the CDR3 is 11 residues. The germline V gene has CDR1 MNHEY and CDR2 SVGAGI. The CDR3 spells CASGGDYGYTF. In nucleotides, the CDR3 is TGTGCCAGCGGGGGTGACTATGGCTACACCTTC.

This chain connects TRBV5-4 to TRBJ2-3, with 9 nucleotides matching TRBD2. The trim removed 3 bases at V and 7 bases at J, leaving 6 bases unmatched. The CDR3 has 14 residues. CDR1 and CDR2 from the germline V gene are SGHNT and YYREEE (reference sequence). DNA for the CDR3: TGTGCCAGCAGCTCCGGGACTAGCTCGCATACGCAGTATTTT. Protein: CASSSGTSSHTQYF.

The rearrangement links TRBV11-3 to TRBJ1-2, with D unclear. The CDR3 is 14 residues long. Germline V lookup: CDR1 SGHNT, CDR2 YENEEA. The V end lost 6 bases, the J end lost 6 bases, and 17 bases lay between the germline ends. This CDR3 is CASSVGATYNGYTF. The DNA of the CDR3 is TGTGCCAGCAGTGTGGGAGCTACCTATAATGGCTACACCTTC. Based on the CDR3 plus reference TRBV11-3 and TRBJ1-2, the full variable domain is EAGVVQSPRYKIIEKKQPVAFWCNPISGHNTLYWYLQNLGQGPELLIRYENEEAVDDSQLPKDRFSAERLKGVDSTLKIQPAELGDSAVYLCASSVGATYNGYTFGSGTRLTVV.

The V and J genes are TRBV19 and TRBJ1-1; D unresolved. CDR3 size: 14 residues. CDR1 LNHDA and CDR2 SQIVND come from the germline V gene (reference sequence). V shed 7 bases and J shed 6 bases, with 18 bases lying between them. The CDR3 here is CASKRTVRASEAFF. The CDR3 bases are TGTGCCAGTAAGAGAACGGTGAGGGCTTCTGAAGCTTTCTTT.

The chain couples TRBV11-2 to TRBJ1-6; no definite D call. Germline V lookup: CDR1 SGHAT, CDR2 FQNNGV. The CDR3 covers 12 residues. Trimming pared 6 bases from V and 10 bases from J, leaving 10 bases between. As DNA, the CDR3 is TGTGCCAGCAGTCTAGGAGGGTCACCCCTCCACTTT. Residues: CASSLGGSPLHF.

The J gene is TRBJ1-3, the V gene TRBV15; D is uncertain. In germline, CDR1 is LNHNV, CDR2 YYDKDF (reference sequence). V gave up 1 base and J gave up 3 bases, with 7 bases separating them. The CDR3 covers 14 residues. The CDR3 DNA reads as TGTGCCACCAGCAGAGTTGGACTTGGAAACACCATATATTTT. This encodes CATSRVGLGNTIYF.

The CDR3 DNA follows: TGTGCCAGTAGTCCATCGGGACTAGCGGGCACAGATACGCAGTATTTT. Translating it yields CASSPSGLAGTDTQYF. The chain uses TRBV19 and TRBJ2-3; 11 nucleotides agree with TRBD2. Per the germline V gene, CDR1 is LNHDA and CDR2 is SQIVND (reference sequence). The CDR3 runs 16 residues. The ends lost 5 bases at V and 1 base at J; junction bases unmatched: 5.

The J gene is TRBJ2-3, the V gene TRBV9; D possibly corresponds to TRBD1 (5 bases). The CDR3 length is 14 residues. V shed 0 bases and J shed 3 bases, with 8 bases lying between them. CDR1 is SGDLS, CDR2 YYNGEE, per germline. For the CDR3, the DNA is TGTGCCAGCAGCGTAGTTGGGGCAACAGATACGCAGTATTTT. It yields the protein CASSVVGATDTQYF.